This TCR beta chain was obtained from a study of CD8 T cells in ankylosing spondylitis. TCRdb reprocessed the 5' RACE reads with MiXCR, giving one entry per CDR3 protein. Seen here are roughly 130,000 distinct CDR3 sequences, approximately 6.8% observed once, and the top ten hold 10% to 15%. The CDR3 consists of 15 residues. Germline trimming cut 4 bases from V and 0 bases from J; bases unmatched to any gene: 6. Germline assignment: CDR1 SGHNT and CDR2 YYREEE (reference sequence). This clonotype originated in a male donor with ankylosing spondylitis or in good health (not recorded which). The sequenced sample was blood, either unsorted or a sorted T cell fraction (not recorded which). The chain recombines TRBV5-4 with TRBJ1-1; 7 nucleotides match TRBD1. The CDR3 DNA follows: TGTGCCAGCAGCGTGGGACAGACCATGAACACTGAAGCTTTCTTT. This encodes CASSVGQTMNTEAFF.